The subject of this entry is one T cell receptor beta chain. The antigen is not known. The same CDR3 is also encoded by other DNA sequences in this sample. Germline V gene lookup returns CDR1 SGHRS and CDR2 YFSETQ. V lost 4 bases and J lost 1; bases outside the gene matches: 5. There are 16 residues in the CDR3. This sample was included in a study of cytomegalovirus exposure and HLA in healthy donors. General study results and limits: Rare TCR sequences predominated, though certain public TCRs were found in many donors.

The PCR employed 60 Vbeta primers together with 13 Jbeta primers. TCRdb's table, derived via immunoSEQ multiplex PCR, lists solely in-frame clones and lacks some. The data show approximately 280,000 clones, roughly 89% seen once. The chain links TRBV5-1 to TRBJ2-3, with 11 nucleotides matching TRBD2. The clonotype comes from a woman younger than 30 in good health and CMV-seronegative. The specimen sequenced was PBMCs. CDR3: CASSPGTSGGTDTQYF. CDR3 DNA: TGCGCCAGCAGCCCGGGGACTAGCGGAGGCACAGATACGCAGTATTTT.